This entry concerns a single T cell receptor (beta chain). No antigen is known for it. No quality values exist for individual bases; no much larger clone is one base distant. The data belong to a study of response to subunit inactivated influenza vaccine (dated by TCRdb to the late 2010s). Broadly, across the study: The study used deep quantitative T cell receptor repertoire profiling to track responses to a trivalent subunit inactivated influenza vaccine.

General conclusions and limits of the study: It was suggested by the authors that each seasonal influenza vaccination may recruit only a limited number of new T cells.

Library preparation used RT-PCR. For sequencing, an Illumina HiSeq 2500 was employed. The public reads were reanalyzed by TCRdb: fastp trimming at Q25, MiXCR alignment, in-frame beta chains only. Merged by CDR3 protein, the rows form single entries marked with the most common genes and DNA. This sample holds a few hundred thousand distinct CDR3 sequences; 20% to 25% were observed only once. Of the sample, roughly 10% is held by the ten largest clones. A distance of 17 bases separates the germline ends of V and J, which lose 6 bases and 2 bases respectively. From the cysteine up to the phenylalanine, the CDR3 has a length of 15 residues. Only the CDR3 part of the read is kept: 45 bases, read in frame from the first base. CDR1 and CDR2 were assigned from the germline V gene as MDHEN and SYDVKM.

The sequence was collected from a man aged 45 to 75 who received an inactivated influenza vaccine. Donor details come from another sample of the same person, matched by shared clones. Specimen: PBMCs from blood, collected less than 22 months after vaccination. The chain links TRBV28 with TRBJ2-7; the D gene remains uncertain. Read as DNA, the sequence is TGTGCCAGCAGCCTGCGCACGGACCTGCCCTACGAGCAGTACTTC. Its coded protein is CASSLRTDLPYEQYF.